This TCR beta chain was obtained from a study of blood T cell repertoires in COVID-19. Measured with immunoSEQ multiplex PCR; TCRdb has only the in-frame clones, and not every one. Altogether 200,000 to 300,000 clones are present, nearly 95% being singletons, with the ten largest covering approximately 0.8%. This clone occurred once. The sequenced sample was peripheral blood. The sequence derives from a man aged 25-45 years with COVID-19, enrolled during active disease.

CDR3 sequence reads: CASSQRQGSGEQYF. CDR3 DNA: TGTGCCAGTAGTCAGCGACAGGGTTCGGGCGAGCAGTACTTC. This chain links TRBV19 with TRBJ2-7, with 7 bases that match TRBD1. There are 14 residues in the CDR3. Per germline, CDR1 LNHDA and CDR2 SQIVND (reference sequence). Trimming took 5 bases from V and 6 from J; bases not matched to a gene: 10.